This is a list of T cell receptor beta chains from one sample in a study of vaccination and CD4 T cells after COVID-19. Via MiXCR, TCRdb re-called the PCR reads, giving one row per CDR3 protein. The sample has 13,000 or so distinct CDR3 sequences, 40% to 60% seen once. These receptors have no identified antigens. Sequenced input: CD4+ T cells from blood, cultured in vitro. These receptors all stem from a human donor who had recovered from COVID-19. Both conserved end residues are part of each CDR3. Fields, in order: clone size, V gene, J gene, D gene, CDR3 DNA, CDR3 protein. D genes are given only for firm matches. Where a row states a size, it is once, few, many or the class of an expanded clone; other rows omit it.

>.|TRBV20-1|TRBJ1-5|TRBD1
TGCAGTGCTGAAGGACAGGGGAATCAGCCCCAGCATTTT
CSAEGQGNQPQHF
>few|TRBV29-1|TRBJ2-5|TRBD2
TGCAGCGTTGAAGATCTTGGCGGGAGTCGAGAGACCCAGTACTTC
CSVEDLGGSRETQYF
>.|TRBV12-3/TRBV12-4|TRBJ1-5|.
TGTGCCAGCAGTTTTAACCTTAATCAGCCCCAGCATTTT
CASSFNLNQPQHF
>.|TRBV10-3|TRBJ1-2|.
TGTGCCATCAGTGAGGGCAGGGCAACTAACTATGGCTACACCTTC
CAISEGRATNYGYTF
>.|TRBV30|TRBJ2-7|.
TGTGCCTGGAGTTTTTTAGGACGCCCAAGCTCCTACGAGCAGTACTTC
CAWSFLGRPSSYEQYF
>.|TRBV6-1|TRBJ2-1|TRBD2
TGTGCCAGCAGTGAATTAGGACGGAGCGGGAGGCGAAACAATGAGCAGTTCTTC
CASSELGRSGRRNNEQFF
>few|TRBV28|TRBJ2-6|.
TGTGCCAGCACGAAGGGGGCTGGGGCCAACGTCCTGACTTTC
CASTKGAGANVLTF
>.|TRBV11-3|TRBJ2-1|TRBD2
TGTGCCAGCAGCTTAGGTCCAAGTGGACTAGCGGCATACAATGAGCAGTTCTTC
CASSLGPSGLAAYNEQFF
>.|TRBV28|TRBJ1-5|.
TGTGCCAGCAGGGCGGGACAACACAATCAGCCCCAGCATTTT
CASRAGQHNQPQHF
>.|TRBV20-1|TRBJ2-3|.
TGCAGTGCCCGGGGCACAGATACGCAGTATTTT
CSARGTDTQYF
>few|TRBV19|TRBJ2-7|TRBD1
TGTGCCAGTAGTATGGACAGGGCTCGAAGCCTTTACCAGTACTTC
CASSMDRARSLYQYF
>.|TRBV28|TRBJ2-7|.
TGTGCCAGCAGCCCGTTTTTTCCTTTGACAGACTACGAGCAGTACTTC
CASSPFFPLTDYEQYF
>.|TRBV20-1|TRBJ2-1|TRBD2
TGCAGCCCTGTGATCCTAGCGGGAGGCTCCTACAATGAGCAGTTCTTC
CSPVILAGGSYNEQFF
>.|TRBV20-1|TRBJ2-1|.
TGCAGTGCTAGGATCTTTTGGGAGGAGAATGAGCAGTTCTTC
CSARIFWEENEQFF
>.|TRBV19|TRBJ1-2|.
TGTGCCAGTAGTCCCCCCTACTACACCTTC
CASSPPYYTF
>.|TRBV20-1|TRBJ2-4|.
TGCAGTGCTAGAGAATCGGCAGCAATAGTCGGTTTGGGCAAAAACATTCAGTACTTC
CSARESAAIVGLGKNIQYF
>.|TRBV2|TRBJ1-2|.
TGTGCCAGCAGTGAAGTCCGGGCGGGGCAGGCGGGCTATGGCTACACCTTC
CASSEVRAGQAGYGYTF
>.|TRBV10-3|TRBJ2-3|TRBD1
TGTGCCATCAGTGACGGGAGACAGGGGCGGACAGATACGCAGTATTTT
CAISDGRQGRTDTQYF
>.|TRBV27|TRBJ2-1|.
TGTGCCAGTCGAGGGAGCTCCTACAATGAGCAGTTCTTC
CASRGSSYNEQFF
>few|TRBV6-1|TRBJ2-7|.
TGTGCCAGCACTATCGACAGTTACGAGCAGTACTTC
CASTIDSYEQYF
>few|TRBV20-1|TRBJ2-1|.
TGCAGTGCTAGAACGGGGACGAGGAGCAATGAGCAGTTCTTC
CSARTGTRSNEQFF
>.|TRBV28|TRBJ2-2|.
TGTGCCAGCAGGGGGGGGACCGGGACAGGATACACCGGGGAGCTGTTTTTT
CASRGGTGTGYTGELFF
>few|TRBV2|TRBJ1-2|.
TGTGCCAGCAGTGATCCACAGGTCCGGGGCTACACCTTC
CASSDPQVRGYTF
>few|TRBV2|TRBJ1-2|TRBD1
TGTGCCAGCAGAGGACAGGGGGTTTATGGCTACACCTTC
CASRGQGVYGYTF
>.|TRBV20-1|TRBJ2-7|TRBD2
TGCAGTCTAGATAGCGGGAGAGTGTACGAGCAGTACTTC
CSLDSGRVYEQYF
>.|TRBV4-1|TRBJ2-3|.
TGCGCCAGCAGTTTTGGGACGGCTAAAAGCACAGATACGCAGTATTTT
CASSFGTAKSTDTQYF
>.|TRBV29-1|TRBJ2-5|TRBD2
TGCAGCGTTGAGGCGGGGGTTGGGGAGACCCAGTACTTC
CSVEAGVGETQYF
>.|TRBV12-3/TRBV12-4|TRBJ2-1|.
TGTGCCAGCAGTCCCATAGCGGAAAGACAGTTCTTC
CASSPIAERQFF
>few|TRBV29-1|TRBJ1-5|.
TGCAGCGTTGGGGACCGTAGTCAGCCCCAGCATTTT
CSVGDRSQPQHF
>.|TRBV7-9|TRBJ2-7|.
TGTGCCAGCAGCTCCCATTTCCGGGAGAATTACTACGAGCAGTACTTC
CASSSHFRENYYEQYF
>.|TRBV19|TRBJ1-4|.
TGTGCCAGTAGTATAGTGGGCGAAAAACTGTTTTTT
CASSIVGEKLFF
>.|TRBV30|TRBJ1-2|TRBD1
TGTGCCGAAGACAGGGGAAATCCGACCTTC
CAEDRGNPTF
>few|TRBV6-5|TRBJ2-1|TRBD1
TGTGCCAGCAGTTCTCCGCAGACAGGGGTTGGTGAGCAGTTCTTC
CASSSPQTGVGEQFF
>.|TRBV20-1|TRBJ2-2|TRBD1
TGCAGTGCTACCAGGGGGTCGGGCACCGGGGAGCTGTTTTTT
CSATRGSGTGELFF
>.|TRBV6-5|TRBJ2-2|.
TGTGCCAGCAGTTACAAACTGAACACCGGGGAGCTGTTTTTT
CASSYKLNTGELFF
>few|TRBV5-6|TRBJ1-2|.
TGTGCCAGCAGCTTGGACAGGGCTACCTATGGCTACACCTTC
CASSLDRATYGYTF
>.|TRBV25-1|TRBJ1-2|TRBD1
TGTGCCAGCAGAGTCACAGGGGGCTCTGGCTACACCTTC
CASRVTGGSGYTF
>.|TRBV4-2|TRBJ2-7|.
TGTGCCAGCAGCCAAGAGGCCGCCCTTTACGAGCAGTACTTC
CASSQEAALYEQYF
>few|TRBV20-1|TRBJ2-5|TRBD2
TGCAGTGCAACGTCCCAGCGGGAGGACCAAGAGACCCAGTACTTC
CSATSQREDQETQYF
>.|TRBV27|TRBJ1-6|.
TGTGCCAGCAAACGGGACAACAATAATTCACCCCTCCACTTT
CASKRDNNNSPLHF
>.|TRBV4-2|TRBJ2-1|TRBD2
TGTGCCAGCAGCCAAGACGGGACTAGCGGTTACAATGAGCAGTTCTTC
CASSQDGTSGYNEQFF
>.|TRBV20-1|TRBJ1-6|.
TGCAGTGCTAGGTCCGCTGGCGGGGAATCACCCCTCCACTTT
CSARSAGGESPLHF
>few|TRBV7-2|TRBJ1-6|.
TGTGCCAGCAGTCCGTCCTATTTAAGGGTCCCTCAGTCACCCCTCCACTTT
CASSPSYLRVPQSPLHF
>.|TRBV6-2/TRBV6-3|TRBJ1-5|.
TGTGCCAGCAGTTACTCATACGCTAGCAATCAGCCCCAGCATTTT
CASSYSYASNQPQHF
>few|TRBV6-1|TRBJ2-5|.
TGTGCCAGCAGTGATGGGGTTTGGGAGACCCAGTACTTC
CASSDGVWETQYF
>.|TRBV28|TRBJ2-5|TRBD1
TGTGCCAGCAGTTTATTCGGGACAGACCAAGAGACCCAGTACTTC
CASSLFGTDQETQYF
>once|TRBV28|TRBJ2-2|.
TGTGCCAGCACAGGGTCGTGGGGGGAGCTGTTTTTT
CASTGSWGELFF
>few|TRBV20-1|TRBJ1-5|.
TGCAGTGCTAGAGAGGGGGGGGGCGAGGGTCAGCCCCAGCATTTT
CSAREGGGEGQPQHF
>few|TRBV6-1|TRBJ1-2|.
TGTGCCAGCAGTGCACGTAGGGGCCGGGGCTACACCTTC
CASSARRGRGYTF
>few|TRBV20-1|TRBJ1-1|.
TGCAGTGCGCCTAAACAGGAAACCTCGAACACTGAAGCTTTCTTT
CSAPKQETSNTEAFF
>medium-sized|TRBV21-1|TRBJ1-6|.
TGTGCCAGCAGCAAGCTGGGATTGTGTAATTCACCCCTCCACTTT
CASSKLGLCNSPLHF
>few|TRBV7-9|TRBJ2-2|TRBD2
TGTGCCAGCAGGTCGGGACTAGTTGCCGGGGAGCTGTTTTTT
CASRSGLVAGELFF
>.|TRBV28|TRBJ1-5|TRBD1
TGTGCCAGCAGTTTCGTACAGGGGAACCAGCCCCAGCATTTT
CASSFVQGNQPQHF